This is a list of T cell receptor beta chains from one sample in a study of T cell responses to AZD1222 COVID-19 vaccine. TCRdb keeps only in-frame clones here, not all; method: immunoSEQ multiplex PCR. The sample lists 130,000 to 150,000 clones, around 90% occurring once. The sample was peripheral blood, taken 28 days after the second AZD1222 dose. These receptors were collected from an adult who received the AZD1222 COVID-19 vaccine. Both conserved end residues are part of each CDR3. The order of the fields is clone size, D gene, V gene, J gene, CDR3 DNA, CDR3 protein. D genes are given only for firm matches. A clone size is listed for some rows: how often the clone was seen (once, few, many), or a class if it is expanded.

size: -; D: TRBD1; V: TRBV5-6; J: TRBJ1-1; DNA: TGTGCCAGCAGCTATTCCCCCGGGACAGCCAACACTGAAGCTTTCTTT; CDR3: CASSYSPGTANTEAFF
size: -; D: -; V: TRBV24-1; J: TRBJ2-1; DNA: TGTGCCACCAGTGAGTACAATGAGCAGTTCTTC; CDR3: CATSEYNEQFF
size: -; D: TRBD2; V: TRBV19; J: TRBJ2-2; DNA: TGTGCCAGTAGTATTCTGGGCCCTAGCGGGGACACCGGGGAGCTGTTTTTT; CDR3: CASSILGPSGDTGELFF
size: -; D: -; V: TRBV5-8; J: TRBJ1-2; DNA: TGTGCCAGCAGCCTCCCAGGACCCTATGGCTACACCTTC; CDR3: CASSLPGPYGYTF
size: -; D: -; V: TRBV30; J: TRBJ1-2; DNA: TGTGCCTGGAACTTACAGGGTGGGAACTATGGCTACACCTTC; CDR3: CAWNLQGGNYGYTF
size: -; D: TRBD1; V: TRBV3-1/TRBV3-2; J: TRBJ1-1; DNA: TGTGCCAGCAGCGACGGGACAGGGAGTCAGGCTTTCTTT; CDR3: CASSDGTGSQAFF
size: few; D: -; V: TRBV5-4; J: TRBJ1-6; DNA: TGTGCCAGCAGACAGGATAATTCACCCCTCCACTTT; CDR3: CASRQDNSPLHF
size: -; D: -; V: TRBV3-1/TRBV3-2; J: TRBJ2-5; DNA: TGTGCCAGCAGCCGGGCAGGTAAAGAGACCCAGTACTTC; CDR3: CASSRAGKETQYF
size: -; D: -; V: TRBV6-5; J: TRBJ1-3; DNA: TGTGCCAGCAGTTCGCCTTTCCGTGGAAACACCATATATTTT; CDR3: CASSSPFRGNTIYF
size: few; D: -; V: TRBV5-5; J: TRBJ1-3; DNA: TGTGCCAGCAGCTCCGGGACACTAAACACCATATATTTT; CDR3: CASSSGTLNTIYF
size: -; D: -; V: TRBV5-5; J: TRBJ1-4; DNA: TGTACCAGCAGCTGGGGAGGGAATCCTAATGAAAAACTGTTTTTT; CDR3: CTSSWGGNPNEKLFF
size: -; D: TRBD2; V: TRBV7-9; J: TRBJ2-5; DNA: TGTGCCAGCAGCTTAGCGAAAGGCGGGGGAAGACGAGAGACCCAGTACTTC; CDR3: CASSLAKGGGRRETQYF
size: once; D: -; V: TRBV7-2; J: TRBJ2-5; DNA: TGTGCCAGCAGCTTAGAACCCCTTCTGAGCGGAGAGACCCAGTACTTC; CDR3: CASSLEPLLSGETQYF
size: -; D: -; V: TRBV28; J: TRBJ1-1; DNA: TGTGCCAGCAGTCTACAGACCACTGAAGCTTTCTTT; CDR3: CASSLQTTEAFF
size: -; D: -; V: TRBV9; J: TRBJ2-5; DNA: TGTGCCAGCAGCGTCGAAGGGGATCTGCAAGAGACCCAGTACTTC; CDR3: CASSVEGDLQETQYF
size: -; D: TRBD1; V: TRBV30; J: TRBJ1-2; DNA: TGTGCCTGGAGAGGACAGGGGATCTCTAACTATGGCTACACCTTC; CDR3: CAWRGQGISNYGYTF
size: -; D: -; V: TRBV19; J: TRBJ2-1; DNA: TGTGCCAGTAGTCCAGACTCTTACAATGAGCAGTTCTTC; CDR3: CASSPDSYNEQFF
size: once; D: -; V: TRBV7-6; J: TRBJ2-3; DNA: TGTGCCAGCAGCTTTTACACAGATACGCAGTATTTT; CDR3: CASSFYTDTQYF
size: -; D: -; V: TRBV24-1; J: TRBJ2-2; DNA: TGTGCCACCAGTGATCCGAGCACCGGGGAGCTGTTTTTT; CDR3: CATSDPSTGELFF
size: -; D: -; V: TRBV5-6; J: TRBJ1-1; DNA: TGTGCCAGCAGATATGGGACTTTCAACCGGGGCACTGAAGCTTTCTTT; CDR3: CASRYGTFNRGTEAFF
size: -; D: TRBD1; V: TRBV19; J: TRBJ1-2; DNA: TGTGCCAGTAGTATCGGGACAGCTAACTATGGCTACACCTTC; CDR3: CASSIGTANYGYTF
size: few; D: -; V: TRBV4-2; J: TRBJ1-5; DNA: TGTGCCAGCAGCCAAGAGAACGGGTACGGCAATCAGCCCCAGCATTTT; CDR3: CASSQENGYGNQPQHF
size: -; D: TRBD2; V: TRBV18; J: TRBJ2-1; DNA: TGTGCCAGCTCACCGGCAGGCGGGAGGGCCGCGCCTGAGCAGTTCTTC; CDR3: CASSPAGGRAAPEQFF
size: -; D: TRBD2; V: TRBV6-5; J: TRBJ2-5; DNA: TGTGCCAGCAGTTACGGGCGGCTAGCGGGAGGAGAGACCCAGTACTTC; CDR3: CASSYGRLAGGETQYF
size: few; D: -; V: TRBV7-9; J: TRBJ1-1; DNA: TGTGCCAGCAGCCCACCGGGGATTGTCACTGAAGCTTTCTTT; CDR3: CASSPPGIVTEAFF
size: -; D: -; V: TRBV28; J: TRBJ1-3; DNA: TGTGCCAGCAGTTTGGAGGCGGGAAACACCATATATTTT; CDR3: CASSLEAGNTIYF
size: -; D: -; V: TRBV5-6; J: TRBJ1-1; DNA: TGTGCCAGCAGCTCCAAGGACGGGAACACTGAAGCTTTCTTT; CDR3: CASSSKDGNTEAFF
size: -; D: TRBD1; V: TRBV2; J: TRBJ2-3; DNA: TGTGCCAGCACTTTAGACAGGGTTACTGATACGCAGTATTTT; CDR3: CASTLDRVTDTQYF